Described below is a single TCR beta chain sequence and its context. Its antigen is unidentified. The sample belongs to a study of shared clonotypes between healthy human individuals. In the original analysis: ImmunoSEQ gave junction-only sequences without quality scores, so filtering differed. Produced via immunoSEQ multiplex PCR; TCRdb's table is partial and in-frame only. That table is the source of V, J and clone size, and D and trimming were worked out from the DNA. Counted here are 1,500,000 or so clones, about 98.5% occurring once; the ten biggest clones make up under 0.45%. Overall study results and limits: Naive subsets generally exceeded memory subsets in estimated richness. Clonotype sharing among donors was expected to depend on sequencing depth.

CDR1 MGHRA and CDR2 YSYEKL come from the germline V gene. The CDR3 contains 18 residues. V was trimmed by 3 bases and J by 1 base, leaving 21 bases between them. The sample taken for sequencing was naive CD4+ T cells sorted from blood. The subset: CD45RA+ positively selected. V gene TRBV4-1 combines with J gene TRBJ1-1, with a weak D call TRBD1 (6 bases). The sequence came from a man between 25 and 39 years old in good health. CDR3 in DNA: TGCGCCAGCAGCCAGGGAACCGGGACATCCGAGCGGAACACTGAAGCTTTCTTT. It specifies CASSQGTGTSERNTEAFF.